This T cell receptor (beta chain) was obtained from a study of shared clonotypes between healthy human individuals. Study in general: For every donor, three CD4 naive, three CD4 memory, two CD8 naive and one CD8 memory plates were used.

Sequencing was performed with immunoSEQ multiplex PCR; in TCRdb, only in-frame clones are kept and a portion is missing. The sample consists of approximately 2.3 million clones, approximately 95% of them appearing once. As to this clone: Its antigen is still unknown.

From germline, CDR1 is KGHSH and CDR2 LQKENI. The CDR3 spans 15 residues. Trimming stripped 2 bases from V and 6 bases from J, with 13 bases between. Whole-study results and caveats: The four-donor shared clonotypes exceeded non-shared clonotypes in generation probability, with non-shared ones scoring lower. Sampling covered blood only; tissue repertoires likely differ.

The chain links TRBV18 to TRBJ2-2, with a weak D call TRBD1 (6 bases). The sequence derives from a man between 18 and 29 years old in good health. Some clones in this sample may be carry-over from other donors' samples. Sequencing input: naive CD4+ T cells from PBMCs. Indicated subset: CD45RA+ positively selected. The DNA for the CDR3 is TGTGCCAGCTCACCATCATCAGGGGCCCCCGGGGAGCTGTTTTTT. It yields the protein CASSPSSGAPGELFF.